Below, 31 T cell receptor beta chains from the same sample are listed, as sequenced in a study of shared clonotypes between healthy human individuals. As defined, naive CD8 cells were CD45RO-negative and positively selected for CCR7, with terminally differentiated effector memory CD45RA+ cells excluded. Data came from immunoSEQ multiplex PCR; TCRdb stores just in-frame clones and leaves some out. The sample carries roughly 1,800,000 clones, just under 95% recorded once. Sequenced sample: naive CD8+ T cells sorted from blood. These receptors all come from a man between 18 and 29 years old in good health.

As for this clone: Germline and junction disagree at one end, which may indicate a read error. CDR3 nucleotide sequence: TGTGCCAGCAGGGAAAGTTGGGACAGCCCCAATGAGCCCCAGCATTTT. Its translation: CASRESWDSPNEPQHF. This sequence joins TRBV7-8 and TRBJ1-5; 7 bases map to TRBD1. Germline V gives CDR1 SGHVS, CDR2 FQNEAQ. The CDR3 sequence is 16 residues long.

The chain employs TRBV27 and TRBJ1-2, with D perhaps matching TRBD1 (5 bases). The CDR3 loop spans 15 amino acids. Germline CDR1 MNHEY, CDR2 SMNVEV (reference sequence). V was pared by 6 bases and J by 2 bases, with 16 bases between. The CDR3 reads CASSPRDSGNYGYTF. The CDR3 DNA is TGTGCCAGCAGCCCCCGGGACTCCGGGAACTATGGCTACACCTTC.

As DNA, the CDR3 is TGTGCCAGCATGCCCAGGGACAGGAGCCACTACGAGCAGTACTTC. Translation: CASMPRDRSHYEQYF. The rearrangement links TRBV2 to TRBJ2-7, with 8 bases identical to TRBD1. V was clipped by 7 bases and J by 3 bases; unmatched bases: 11. Germline assignment: CDR1 SNHLY and CDR2 FYNNEI. This CDR3 contains 15 residues.

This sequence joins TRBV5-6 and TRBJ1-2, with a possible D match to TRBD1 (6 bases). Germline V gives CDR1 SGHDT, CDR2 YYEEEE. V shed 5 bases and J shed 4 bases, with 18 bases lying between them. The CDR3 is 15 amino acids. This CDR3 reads CASRGTGTPLYGYTF. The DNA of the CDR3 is TGTGCCAGCAGGGGAACCGGGACACCCCTCTATGGCTACACCTTC.

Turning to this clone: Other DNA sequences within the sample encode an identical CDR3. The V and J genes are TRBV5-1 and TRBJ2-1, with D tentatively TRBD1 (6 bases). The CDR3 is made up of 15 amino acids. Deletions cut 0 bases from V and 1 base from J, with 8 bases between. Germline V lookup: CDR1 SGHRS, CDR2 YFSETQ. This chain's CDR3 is CASSLETGSYNEQFF. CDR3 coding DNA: TGCGCCAGCAGCTTGGAGACAGGTTCCTACAATGAGCAGTTCTTC.

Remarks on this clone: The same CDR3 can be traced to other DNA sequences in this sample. The CDR3 sequence: CASSYSVDYEQYF. The CDR3 DNA reads as TGTGCCAGCAGTTACTCGGTCGACTACGAGCAGTACTTC. The chain links TRBV6-5 to TRBJ2-7, with D uncertain. V was shortened by 0 bases and J by 3 bases, with 6 bases between the two germline ends. In germline, CDR1 is MNHEY, CDR2 SVGAGI. The CDR3 runs 13 residues.

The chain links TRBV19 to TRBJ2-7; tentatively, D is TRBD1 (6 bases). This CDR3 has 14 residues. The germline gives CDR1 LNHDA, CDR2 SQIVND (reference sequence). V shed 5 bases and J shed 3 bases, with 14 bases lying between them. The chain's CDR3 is CASSPYGDNYEQYF. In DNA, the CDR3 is TGTGCCAGTAGTCCTTACGGGGACAACTACGAGCAGTACTTC.

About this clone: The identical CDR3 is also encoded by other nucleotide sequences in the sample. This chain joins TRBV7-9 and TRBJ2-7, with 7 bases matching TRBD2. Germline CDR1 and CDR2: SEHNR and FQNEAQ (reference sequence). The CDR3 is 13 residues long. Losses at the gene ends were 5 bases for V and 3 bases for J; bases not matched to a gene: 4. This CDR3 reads CASSPASGYEQYF. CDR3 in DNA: TGTGCCAGCAGCCCCGCTAGCGGCTACGAGCAGTACTTC.

CDR3 amino acids: CASSRTGSSYEQYF. CDR3 nucleotide sequence: TGCGCCAGCAGCCGGACGGGGAGCTCCTACGAGCAGTACTTC. The chain joins TRBV4-1 to TRBJ2-7, with TRBD2 as a possible D gene (5 bases). The germline CDR1 and CDR2 sequences are MGHRA and YSYEKL. Deletions cut 4 bases from V and 0 bases from J, with 10 bases between. This CDR3 spans 14 amino acids.

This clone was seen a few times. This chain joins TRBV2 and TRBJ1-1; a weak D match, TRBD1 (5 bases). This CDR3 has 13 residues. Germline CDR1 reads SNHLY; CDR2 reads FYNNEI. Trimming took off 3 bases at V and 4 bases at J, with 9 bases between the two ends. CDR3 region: CASSEMRGTEAFF. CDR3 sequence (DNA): TGTGCCAGCAGTGAGATGAGGGGCACTGAAGCTTTCTTT.

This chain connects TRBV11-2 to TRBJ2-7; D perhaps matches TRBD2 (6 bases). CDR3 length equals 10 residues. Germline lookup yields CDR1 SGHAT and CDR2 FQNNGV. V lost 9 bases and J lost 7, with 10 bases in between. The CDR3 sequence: CASAAGEQYF. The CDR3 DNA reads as TGTGCCAGTGCGGCGGGGGAGCAGTACTTC.

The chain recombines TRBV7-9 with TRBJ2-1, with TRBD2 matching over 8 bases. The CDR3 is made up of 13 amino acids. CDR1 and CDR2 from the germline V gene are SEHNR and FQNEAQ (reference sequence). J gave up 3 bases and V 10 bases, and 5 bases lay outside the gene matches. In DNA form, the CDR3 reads TGTGCCACTTCGGGACTAGACTACAATGAGCAGTTCTTC. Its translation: CATSGLDYNEQFF. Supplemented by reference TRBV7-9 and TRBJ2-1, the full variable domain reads DTGVSQNPRHKITKRGQNVTFRCDPISEHNRLYWYRQTLGQGPEFLTYFQNEAQLEKSRLLSDRFSAERPKGSFSTLEIQRTEQGDSAMYLCATSGLDYNEQFFGPGTRLTVL.

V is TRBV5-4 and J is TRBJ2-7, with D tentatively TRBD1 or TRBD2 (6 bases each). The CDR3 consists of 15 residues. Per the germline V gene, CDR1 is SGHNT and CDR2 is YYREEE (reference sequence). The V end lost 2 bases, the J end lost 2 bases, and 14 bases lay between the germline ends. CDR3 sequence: CASSFFGGTTYEQYF. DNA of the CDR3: TGTGCCAGCAGCTTTTTCGGCGGGACAACCTACGAGCAGTACTTC.

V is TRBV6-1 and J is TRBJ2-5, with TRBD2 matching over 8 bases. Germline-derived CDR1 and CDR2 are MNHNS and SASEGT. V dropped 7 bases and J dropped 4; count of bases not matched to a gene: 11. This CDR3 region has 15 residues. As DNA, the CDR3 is TGTGCCAGCACCTTACTTCGGGGGGGCACAGAGACCCAGTACTTC. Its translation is CASTLLRGGTETQYF.

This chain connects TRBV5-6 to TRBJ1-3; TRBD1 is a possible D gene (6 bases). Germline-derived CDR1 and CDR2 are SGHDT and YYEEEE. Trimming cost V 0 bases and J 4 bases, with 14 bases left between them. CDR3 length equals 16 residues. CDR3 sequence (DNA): TGTGCCAGCAGCTTGGCTCCAGGGGACTCAGGAAACACCATATATTTT. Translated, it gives CASSLAPGDSGNTIYF.

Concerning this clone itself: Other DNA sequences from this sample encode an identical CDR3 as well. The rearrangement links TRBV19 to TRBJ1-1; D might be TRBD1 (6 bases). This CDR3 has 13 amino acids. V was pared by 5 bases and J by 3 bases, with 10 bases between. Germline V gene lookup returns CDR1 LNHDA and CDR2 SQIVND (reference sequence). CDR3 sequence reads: CASSEQGYTEAFF. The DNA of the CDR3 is TGTGCCAGTAGTGAACAGGGATACACTGAAGCTTTCTTT.

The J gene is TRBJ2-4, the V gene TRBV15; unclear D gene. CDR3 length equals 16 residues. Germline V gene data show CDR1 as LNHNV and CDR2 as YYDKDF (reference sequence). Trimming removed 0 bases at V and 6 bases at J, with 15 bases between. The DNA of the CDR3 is TGTGCCACCAGCAGAGAAAGAACAGTCTGGGGAAACATTCAGTACTTC. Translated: CATSRERTVWGNIQYF.

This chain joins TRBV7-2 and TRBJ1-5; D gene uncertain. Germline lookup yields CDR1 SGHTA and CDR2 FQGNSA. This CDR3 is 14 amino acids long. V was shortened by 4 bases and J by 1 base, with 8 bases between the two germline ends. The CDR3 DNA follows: TGTGCCAGCAGCTCGGACGGGAGCAATCAGCCCCAGCATTTT. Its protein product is CASSSDGSNQPQHF.

The CDR3 DNA sequence: TGCAGCGTTGAGTTTAGCGGTGCCGGGGAGCTGTTTTTT. This sequence encodes CSVEFSGAGELFF. The V gene is TRBV29-1, the J gene TRBJ2-2; D perhaps matches TRBD2 (6 bases). The germline gives CDR1 SQVTM, CDR2 ANQGSEA. The CDR3 is 13 amino acids. Trimming stripped 3 bases from V and 6 bases from J, with 11 bases between.

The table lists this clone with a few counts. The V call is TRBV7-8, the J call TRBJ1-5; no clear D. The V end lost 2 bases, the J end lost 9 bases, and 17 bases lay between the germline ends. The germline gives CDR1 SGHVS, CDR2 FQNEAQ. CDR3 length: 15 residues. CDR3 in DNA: TGTGCCAGCAGCTTACCGTCTTCCGGCTTGGGGCCCCAGCATTTT. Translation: CASSLPSSGLGPQHF.

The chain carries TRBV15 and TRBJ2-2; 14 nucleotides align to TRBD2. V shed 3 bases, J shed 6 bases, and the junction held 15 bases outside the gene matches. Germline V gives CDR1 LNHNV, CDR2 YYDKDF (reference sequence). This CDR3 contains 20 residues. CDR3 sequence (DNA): TGTGCCACCAGCAGTGAAGAGCCGACTAGCGGGAGGGGATTAGCCGGGGAGCTGTTTTTT. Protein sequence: CATSSEEPTSGRGLAGELFF.

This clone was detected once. Here the CDR3 reads CASSSMGAPSETQYF. The CDR3 DNA reads TGTGCCAGCAGCTCCATGGGTGCCCCGTCAGAGACCCAGTACTTC. The gene calls are TRBV5-8 and TRBJ2-5; no clear D. Looked up from germline, CDR1 is SGHTS and CDR2 is YDEGEE. There are 15 residues in the CDR3. V was shortened by 3 bases and J by 4 bases, with 16 bases between the two germline ends.

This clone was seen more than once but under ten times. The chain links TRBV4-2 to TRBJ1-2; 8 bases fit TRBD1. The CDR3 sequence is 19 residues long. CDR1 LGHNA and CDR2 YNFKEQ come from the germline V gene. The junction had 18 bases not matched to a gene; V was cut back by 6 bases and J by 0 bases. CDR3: CASRPPLGQSRGPNYGYTF. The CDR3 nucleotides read TGTGCCAGCAGACCTCCCTTGGGCCAATCCAGGGGGCCTAACTATGGCTACACCTTC.

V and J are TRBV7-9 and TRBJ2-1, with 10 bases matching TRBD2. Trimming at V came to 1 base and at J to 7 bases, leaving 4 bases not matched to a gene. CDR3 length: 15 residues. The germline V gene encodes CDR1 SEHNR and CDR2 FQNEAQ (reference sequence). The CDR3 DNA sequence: TGTGCCAGCAGCTTAGTACTAGCGGGGCAAAATGAGCAGTTCTTC. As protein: CASSLVLAGQNEQFF. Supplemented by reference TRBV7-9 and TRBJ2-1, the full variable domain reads DTGVSQNPRHKITKRGQNVTFRCDPISEHNRLYWYRQTLGQGPEFLTYFQNEAQLEKSRLLSDRFSAERPKGSFSTLEIQRTEQGDSAMYLCASSLVLAGQNEQFFGPGTRLTVL.

This CDR3 reads CASSPTGGVGPLHF. Here the CDR3 DNA reads TGTGCCAGCAGCCCCACAGGGGGCGTAGGTCCCCTCCACTTT. This chain links TRBV9 with TRBJ1-6, with 9 positions matching TRBD1. The CDR3 is 14 residues long. With 4 bases clipped from V and 13 bases from J, the junction kept 9 bases outside the gene matches. Germline CDR1 and CDR2: SGDLS and YYNGEE. The whole variable domain, filled in from reference TRBV9 and TRBJ1-6, reads DSGVTQTPKHLITATGQRVTLRCSPRSGDLSVYWYQQSLDQGLQFLIQYYNGEERAKGNILERFSAQQFPDLHSELNLSSLELGDSALYFCASSPTGGVGPLHFGNGTRLTVT.

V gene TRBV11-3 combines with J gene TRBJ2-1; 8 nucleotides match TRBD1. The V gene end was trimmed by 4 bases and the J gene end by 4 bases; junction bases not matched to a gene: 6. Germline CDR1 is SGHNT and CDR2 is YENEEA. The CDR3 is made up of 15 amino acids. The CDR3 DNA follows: TGTGCCAGCAGCTCCCCCGGACAGGGTTACAATGAGCAGTTCTTC. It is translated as CASSSPGQGYNEQFF.

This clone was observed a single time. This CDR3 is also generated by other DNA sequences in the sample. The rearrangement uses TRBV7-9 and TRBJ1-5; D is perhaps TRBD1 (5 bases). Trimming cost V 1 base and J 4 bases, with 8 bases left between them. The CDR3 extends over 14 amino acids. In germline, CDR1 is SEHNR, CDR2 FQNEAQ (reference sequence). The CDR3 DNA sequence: TGTGCCAGCAGCTTAGGTGGGGGTAATCAGCCCCAGCATTTT. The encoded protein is CASSLGGGNQPQHF.

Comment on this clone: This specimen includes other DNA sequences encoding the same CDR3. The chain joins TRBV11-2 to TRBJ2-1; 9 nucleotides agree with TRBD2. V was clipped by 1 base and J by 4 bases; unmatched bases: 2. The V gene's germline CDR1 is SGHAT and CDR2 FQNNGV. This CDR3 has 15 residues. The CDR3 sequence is CASSLVAGGYNEQFF. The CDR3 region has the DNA TGTGCCAGCAGCTTAGTGGCGGGGGGGTACAATGAGCAGTTCTTC.

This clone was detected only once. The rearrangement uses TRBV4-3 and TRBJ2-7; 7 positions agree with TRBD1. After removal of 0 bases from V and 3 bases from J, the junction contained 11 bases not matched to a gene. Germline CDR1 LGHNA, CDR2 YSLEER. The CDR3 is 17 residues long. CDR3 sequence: CASSQDLTGAKHYEQYF. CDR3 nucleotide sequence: TGCGCCAGCAGCCAAGACCTTACAGGGGCTAAACACTACGAGCAGTACTTC.

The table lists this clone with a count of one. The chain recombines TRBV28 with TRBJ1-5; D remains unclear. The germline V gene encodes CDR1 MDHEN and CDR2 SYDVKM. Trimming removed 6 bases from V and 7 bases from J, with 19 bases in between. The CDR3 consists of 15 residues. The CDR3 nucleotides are TGTGCCAGCAGCTCCCTTCTTGGGTCCTCACAGCCCCAGCATTTT. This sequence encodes CASSSLLGSSQPQHF. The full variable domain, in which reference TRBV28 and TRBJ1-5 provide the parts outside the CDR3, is DVKVTQSSRYLVKRTGEKVFLECVQDMDHENMFWYRQDPGLGLRLIYFSYDVKMKEKGDIPEGYSVSREKKERFSLILESASTNQTSMYLCASSSLLGSSQPQHFGDGTRLSIL.

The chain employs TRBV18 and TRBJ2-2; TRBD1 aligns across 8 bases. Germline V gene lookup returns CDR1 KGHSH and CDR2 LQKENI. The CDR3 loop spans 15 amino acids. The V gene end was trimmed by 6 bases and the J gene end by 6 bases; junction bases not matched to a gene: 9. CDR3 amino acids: CASSGDRGIAGELFF. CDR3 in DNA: TGTGCCAGCTCCGGAGACAGGGGTATTGCCGGGGAGCTGTTTTTT. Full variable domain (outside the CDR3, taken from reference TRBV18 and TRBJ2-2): NAGVMQNPRHLVRRRGQEARLRCSPMKGHSHVYWYRQLPEEGLKFMVYLQKENIIDESGMPKERFSAEFPKEGPSILRIQQVVRGDSAAYFCASSGDRGIAGELFFGEGSRLTVL.